Below are 15 T cell receptor beta chains sequenced from a single sample in a study of cytomegalovirus exposure and HLA in healthy donors. 13 Jbeta primers and 60 Vbeta primers were used for the PCR. This table comes from immunoSEQ multiplex PCR, and its TCRdb copy is limited to in-frame clones, with some not included. This repertoire shows 200,000 or so clones, 75% to 90% found once; its top ten account for 6.3%. The sample taken for sequencing was PBMCs. Source of these receptors: a man in his forties in good health and CMV-seropositive.

Only one count was recorded for this clone. The rearrangement joins TRBV4-1 to TRBJ1-6; 8 nucleotides line up with TRBD1. The CDR3 covers 15 residues. Per germline, CDR1 MGHRA and CDR2 YSYEKL. After removal of 1 base from V and 5 bases from J, the junction contained 1 base not matched to a gene. DNA of the CDR3: TGCGCCAGCAGCCAAGGGGGACAGGATAATTCACCCCTCCACTTT. Translated, it gives CASSQGGQDNSPLHF.

CDR3 sequence reads: CSVHTGGPRGEQYF. CDR3 bases: TGCAGCGTCCATACAGGGGGGCCGCGAGGGGAGCAGTACTTC. V and J are TRBV29-1 and TRBJ2-7, with 8 bases matching TRBD1. CDR1 is SQVTM and CDR2 is ANQGSEA in the germline V gene. This CDR3 spans 14 amino acids. After removal of 6 bases from V and 7 bases from J, the junction contained 14 bases not matched to a gene.

This sequence joins TRBV7-9 and TRBJ1-1, with a weak D call TRBD1 (5 bases). Per germline, CDR1 SEHNR and CDR2 FQNEAQ (reference sequence). This CDR3 comprises 15 residues. V was shortened by 5 bases and J by 3 bases, with 16 bases between the two germline ends. The CDR3 protein is CASSPRQTLHTEAFF. CDR3 nucleotide sequence: TGTGCCAGCAGCCCGCGACAGACTCTACACACTGAAGCTTTCTTT.

On this clone itself: The junction does not match germline at one end; this may be a read error. This chain links TRBV7-9 with TRBJ1-4; D is ambiguous. The CDR3 totals 11 residues. Per germline, CDR1 SEHNR and CDR2 FQNEAQ (reference sequence). Written as DNA, the CDR3 is TGTTCCAGCAGCTTTACCGAGAAACTGTTTTTT. It specifies CSSSFTEKLFF.

V gene TRBV12-5 combines with J gene TRBJ1-1; D unresolved. Germline V gene sequence: CDR1 LGHNT, CDR2 FRNRAP. Between the trimmed V and J ends, which lost 5 bases and 3 bases, there was a span of 7 bases. The CDR3 contains 12 residues. The DNA for the CDR3 is TGTGCTAGTGGTCGGGGAGACACTGAAGCTTTCTTT. Translated: CASGRGDTEAFF.

The chain recombines TRBV28 with TRBJ2-7, with D tentatively TRBD1 (5 bases). With 6 bases removed from V and 3 bases from J, the gap between germline ends came to 12 bases. This CDR3 comprises 13 residues. Germline values: CDR1 MDHEN, CDR2 SYDVKM. The CDR3 reads CASRGHSHYEQYF. The CDR3 DNA reads as TGTGCCAGCAGAGGACATAGCCACTACGAGCAGTACTTC.

The V gene is TRBV15, the J gene TRBJ1-5; D remains ambiguous. Per the germline V gene, CDR1 is LNHNV and CDR2 is YYDKDF (reference sequence). The ends were cut back, 4 bases at V and 12 bases at J, with 13 bases in the middle. This CDR3 is 12 amino acids long. The CDR3 spells CATSNEAPRQHF. CDR3 nucleotide sequence: TGTGCCACCAGCAACGAAGCCCCGCGCCAGCATTTT.

V gene TRBV19 combines with J gene TRBJ2-3; D ambiguous. Per the germline V gene, CDR1 is LNHDA and CDR2 is SQIVND (reference sequence). V gave up 6 bases and J gave up 2 bases, with 9 bases separating them. CDR3 length: 13 amino acids. CDR3 in DNA: TGTGCCAGTAGACGGGTCAACACAGATACGCAGTATTTT. Encoded protein: CASRRVNTDTQYF.

The V and J genes are TRBV7-9 and TRBJ1-2, with D tentatively TRBD1 (5 bases). The germline CDR1 and CDR2 sequences are SEHNR and FQNEAQ (reference sequence). The CDR3 is 12 residues long. Trimming took 6 bases from V and 8 from J, leaving 13 bases between them. This CDR3 reads CASREGDYGYTF. Written as DNA, the CDR3 is TGTGCCAGCAGAGAAGGGGATTACGGCTACACCTTC. Full variable domain (rest looked up from reference TRBV7-9 and TRBJ1-2): DTGVSQNPRHKITKRGQNVTFRCDPISEHNRLYWYRQTLGQGPEFLTYFQNEAQLEKSRLLSDRFSAERPKGSFSTLEIQRTEQGDSAMYLCASREGDYGYTFGSGTRLTVV.

This clone occurred a few times. This chain links TRBV5-6 with TRBJ2-7; the D gene is possibly TRBD2 (6 bases). The CDR3 contains 14 residues. Trimming stripped 1 base from V and 4 bases from J, with 12 bases between. CDR1 is SGHDT and CDR2 is YYEEEE in the germline V gene. Here the CDR3 DNA reads TGTGCCAGCAGCTTGCCAGGGACTGAATACGAGCAGTACTTC. Protein sequence: CASSLPGTEYEQYF. Looking up the rest from reference TRBV5-6 and TRBJ2-7 gives the full variable domain: DAGVTQSPTHLIKTRGQQVTLRCSPKSGHDTVSWYQQALGQGPQFIFQYYEEEERQRGNFPDRFSGHQFPNYSSELNVNALLLGDSALYLCASSLPGTEYEQYFGPGTRLTVT.

J is TRBJ1-5 and V is TRBV10-3, with D perhaps TRBD1 (5 bases). The CDR3 is 13 residues long. Between the trimmed V and J ends, which lost 10 bases and 9 bases, there was a span of 19 bases. CDR1 is ENHRY, CDR2 SYGVKD, per germline. In DNA, the CDR3 is TGTGCCAGCCAGGGAGGGGACCAAGGGCCCCAGCATTTT. Protein: CASQGGDQGPQHF.

The rearrangement joins TRBV27 to TRBJ2-1; weak D call: TRBD1 (6 bases). V was shortened by 6 bases and J by 8 bases, with 11 bases between the two germline ends. The CDR3 consists of 12 residues. CDR1 and CDR2 from the germline V gene are MNHEY and SMNVEV (reference sequence). CDR3 DNA sequence: TGTGCCAGCAGCCAACAGGGACATGAGCAGTTCTTC. Its protein product is CASSQQGHEQFF.

The genes are TRBV19 and TRBJ1-2; 8 bases match TRBD1. Trimming cost V 7 bases and J 6 bases; bases outside gene matches: 13. The CDR3 length is 15 residues. Germline CDR1 is LNHDA and CDR2 is SQIVND (reference sequence). The CDR3 sequence is CASTRTPGQGDGYTF. CDR3 nucleotide sequence: TGTGCCAGTACCCGTACCCCCGGACAGGGAGATGGCTACACCTTC.

The chain links TRBV11-2 to TRBJ1-4, with D possibly TRBD1 on 6 matching bases. CDR1 is SGHAT, CDR2 FQNNGV, per germline. The CDR3 is 14 amino acids. The V gene lost 5 bases and the J gene lost 4 bases, with 11 bases spanning the gap. This chain's CDR3 is CASSQTGFNEKLFF. CDR3 DNA sequence: TGTGCCAGCAGCCAGACAGGCTTTAATGAAAAACTGTTTTTT.

This clone was seen more than once but under ten times. The chain links TRBV14 to TRBJ1-1, with TRBD1 identical over 7 bases. The CDR3 has 15 amino acids. CDR1 SGHDN and CDR2 FVKESK come from the germline V gene. V lost 1 base, J lost 1 base, and 3 bases stayed unmatched. Here the CDR3 DNA reads TGTGCCAGCAGCCAAGCGACAGGGAAGAACACTGAAGCTTTCTTT. It specifies CASSQATGKNTEAFF. Full variable domain (outside the CDR3, taken from reference TRBV14 and TRBJ1-1): EAGVTQFPSHSVIEKGQTVTLRCDPISGHDNLYWYRRVMGKEIKFLLHFVKESKQDESGMPNNRFLAERTGGTYSTLKVQPAELEDSGVYFCASSQATGKNTEAFFGQGTRLTVV.